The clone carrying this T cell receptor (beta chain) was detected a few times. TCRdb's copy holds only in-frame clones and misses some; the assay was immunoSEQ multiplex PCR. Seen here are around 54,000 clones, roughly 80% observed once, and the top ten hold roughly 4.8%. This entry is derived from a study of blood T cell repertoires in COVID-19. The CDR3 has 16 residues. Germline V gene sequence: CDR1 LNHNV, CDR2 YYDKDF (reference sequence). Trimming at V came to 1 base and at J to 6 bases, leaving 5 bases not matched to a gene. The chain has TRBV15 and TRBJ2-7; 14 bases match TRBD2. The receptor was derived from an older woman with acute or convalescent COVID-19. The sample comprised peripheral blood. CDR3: CATSRVGLAGDREQYF. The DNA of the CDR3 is TGTGCCACCAGCAGAGTGGGACTAGCGGGAGACCGCGAGCAGTACTTC.